The rows below give T cell receptor beta chains drawn from one sample of a study of beta chain features in type 1 diabetes. Profiled with immunoSEQ multiplex PCR; TCRdb holds only in-frame clones, not every one. The sample lists 150,000 to 200,000 clones, 6.5% to 8.5% occurring once. Sequencing was done on a sample of central memory CD4+ T cells from blood. The receptors here all came from a woman aged 18 to 35 with type 1 diabetes. Each CDR3 is given with its conserved first and last residue. D genes are given only for firm matches. Size is stated for part of the rows, as once, few or many counts, or as a class when the clone is expanded.

j_call v_call clone_size d_call cdr3_aa cdr3_nt
TRBJ2-1 TRBV30 many . CAWSANLVSSYNEQFF TGTGCCTGGAGTGCCAATCTGGTTAGCTCCTACAATGAGCAGTTCTTC
TRBJ2-3 TRBV4-3 few TRBD2 CASSPGLADTDTQYF TGCGCCAGCAGCCCCGGACTAGCGGACACAGATACGCAGTATTTT
TRBJ1-1 TRBV5-5 . TRBD1 CASSPGQGGTAFF TGTGCCAGCAGCCCAGGACAGGGTGGGACAGCTTTCTTT
TRBJ2-7 TRBV7-2 . TRBD2 CASTLTSGSSYEQYF TGTGCCAGCACCCTTACTAGCGGGAGCTCCTACGAGCAGTACTTC
TRBJ1-2 TRBV5-1 few . CASQLQGSIGYTF TGCGCCAGTCAGCTTCAGGGTTCGATCGGCTACACCTTC
TRBJ2-6 TRBV4-3 many . CASSPSISSGANVLTF TGCGCCAGCAGCCCATCGATCAGCTCTGGGGCCAACGTCCTGACTTTC
TRBJ2-3 TRBV4-1 . . CASSQEGLKDTQYF TGCGCCAGCAGCCAAGAGGGCCTAAAGGATACGCAGTATTTT
TRBJ1-2 TRBV2 . . CASIVTQDGYTF TGTGCCAGCATCGTTACCCAGGATGGCTACACCTTC
TRBJ2-5 TRBV28 few . CASSLGLHQETQYF TGTGCCAGCAGTTTAGGACTGCACCAAGAGACCCAGTACTTC
TRBJ2-7 TRBV5-4 . . CASSLATGAYEQYF TGTGCCAGCAGCTTGGCCACGGGGGCCTACGAGCAGTACTTC
TRBJ2-7 TRBV29-1 . TRBD1 CSVRQGISYEQYF TGCAGCGTCCGACAGGGTATATCCTACGAGCAGTACTTC
TRBJ2-7 TRBV18 once TRBD1 CASSVVQGASEQYF TGTGCCAGCTCCGTGGTGCAGGGGGCAAGCGAGCAGTACTTC
TRBJ2-7 TRBV6-1 few . CASIRGTSYEQYF TGTGCCAGCATCAGGGGGACTTCCTACGAGCAGTACTTC
TRBJ2-3 TRBV18 . TRBD1 CASSPPGTGPSNTQYF TGTGCCAGCTCACCGCCGGGGACAGGGCCATCTAATACGCAGTATTTT
TRBJ2-7 TRBV11-3 . TRBD1 CASSPPGTGGYEQYF TGTGCCAGCAGCCCCCCCGGGACAGGTGGCTACGAGCAGTACTTC
TRBJ2-1 TRBV5-1 . . CASSPPNSYNEQFF TGCGCCAGCAGCCCTCCGAACAGCTACAATGAGCAGTTCTTC
TRBJ1-1 TRBV5-6 few TRBD1 CASSGGTVHTEAFF TGTGCCAGCAGCGGGGGGACAGTCCACACTGAAGCTTTCTTT
TRBJ2-7 TRBV11-2 . . CASSLSDRNYEQYF TGTGCCAGCAGCTTAAGCGACAGAAACTACGAGCAGTACTTC
TRBJ2-7 TRBV7-2 . . CASTGAYEQYF TGTGCCAGCACGGGGGCCTACGAGCAGTACTTC
TRBJ2-2 TRBV7-2 few . CASSVRLDLGELFF TGTGCCAGCAGCGTGAGACTAGACCTCGGGGAGCTGTTTTTT
TRBJ1-2 TRBV11-3 . TRBD1 CASSSRDRRGYTF TGTGCCAGCAGCTCCCGGGACAGGCGTGGCTACACCTTC
TRBJ1-2 TRBV27 . TRBD1 CASSPYTGGGYGYTF TGTGCCAGCAGTCCATACACAGGGGGTGGTTATGGCTACACCTTC
TRBJ2-3 TRBV7-2 . . CASSLASGVDTQYF TGTGCCAGCAGCTTAGCCTCAGGGGTAGATACGCAGTATTTT
TRBJ2-1 TRBV11-2 few TRBD1 CASSPGQGLDEQFF TGTGCCAGCAGCCCCGGACAGGGCCTCGATGAGCAGTTCTTC